These 24 T cell receptor beta chains originate from one sample sequenced in a study of control samples from healthy donors and cancer patients. This table comes from immunoSEQ multiplex PCR, and its TCRdb copy is limited to in-frame clones, with some not included. The sample has about 150,000 clones; 85% to 90% are singletons. The sequencing input was blood. These receptors were obtained from a man aged 18 to 30 in good health.

J is TRBJ1-4 and V is TRBV19, with D maybe TRBD1 (6 bases). The CDR3 length is 15 residues. Trimming took off 3 bases at V and 5 bases at J, with 13 bases between the two ends. The germline V gene encodes CDR1 LNHDA and CDR2 SQIVND (reference sequence). The CDR3 here is CASSILDQGNEKLFF. The CDR3 DNA is TGTGCCAGTAGTATTCTGGACCAGGGGAATGAAAAACTGTTTTTT.

The gene calls are TRBV11-2 and TRBJ2-7; D possibly uses TRBD1 or TRBD2 (5 bases each). V lost 4 bases and J 7 bases, leaving 23 bases between the germline ends. Per the germline V gene, CDR1 is SGHAT and CDR2 is FQNNGV. The CDR3 has 16 residues. The chain's CDR3 is CASSSTDGPLAEEQYF. CDR3 nucleotide sequence: TGTGCCAGCAGCTCGACAGACGGTCCCCTAGCAGAGGAGCAGTACTTC.

V and J are TRBV11-2 and TRBJ2-7; 9 positions agree with TRBD1. The CDR3 totals 16 residues. Germline V gives CDR1 SGHAT, CDR2 FQNNGV. The trim removed 4 bases at V and 5 bases at J, leaving 12 bases unmatched. The CDR3 DNA reads as TGTGCCAGCAGCTCAAGGTCCGGGACAGGGCCTCACGAGCAGTACTTC. Translated: CASSSRSGTGPHEQYF.

This chain uses TRBV19 with TRBJ2-5; possible D gene TRBD2, 6 bases. This CDR3 region has 15 residues. The V end was cut by 6 bases, the J end by 0 bases, with 14 bases between. CDR1 is LNHDA, CDR2 SQIVND, per germline (reference sequence). CDR3 in amino acids: CASRRAEGNQETQYF. In nucleotides, the CDR3 is TGTGCCAGTAGGAGGGCGGAGGGCAACCAAGAGACCCAGTACTTC.

V usage is TRBV30 and J usage is TRBJ2-1; perhaps D is TRBD1 or TRBD2 (5 bases each). This CDR3 comprises 14 residues. CDR1 GTSNPN and CDR2 SVGIG come from the germline V gene (reference sequence). V was shortened by 1 base and J by 10 bases, with 17 bases between the two germline ends. The CDR3 here is CAWSGGRRNSEQFF. The CDR3, as DNA: TGTGCCTGGAGTGGGGGGAGACGGAACTCGGAGCAGTTCTTC.

This chain joins TRBV6-5 and TRBJ1-1; D might be TRBD1 (6 bases). Germline lookup yields CDR1 MNHEY and CDR2 SVGAGI. CDR3 size: 13 residues. Trimming took 6 bases from V and 1 from J, leaving 9 bases between them. CDR3 in amino acids: CASRDRGNTEAFF. The CDR3 DNA follows: TGTGCCAGCAGGGACAGAGGGAACACTGAAGCTTTCTTT.

The chain's CDR3 is CASSHFEGKRGTDTQYF. The CDR3 region has the DNA TGTGCCAGCAGTCACTTTGAAGGGAAAAGGGGCACAGATACGCAGTATTTT. The chain uses TRBV28 and TRBJ2-3; D is unresolved. This CDR3 has 17 amino acids. V was pared by 5 bases and J by 1 base, with 19 bases between. Germline V gene sequence: CDR1 MDHEN, CDR2 SYDVKM.

The rearrangement joins TRBV7-2 to TRBJ1-5; D is uncertain. V was shortened by 3 bases and J by 1 base, with 10 bases between the two germline ends. The CDR3 is 15 residues long. Germline V gene data show CDR1 as SGHTA and CDR2 as FQGNSA. For the CDR3, the DNA is TGTGCCAGCAGCTTCTCTACAGCGAGCAATCAGCCCCAGCATTTT. Amino acid sequence: CASSFSTASNQPQHF.

As DNA, the CDR3 is TGTGCCAGCAGCCAAGTCCAAACCCAGTACTTC. Protein product: CASSQVQTQYF. The chain carries TRBV3-1 (or the pseudogene TRBV3-2) and TRBJ2-5; D call uncertain. This CDR3 spans 11 amino acids. Looked up from germline, CDR1 is LGHDT and CDR2 is YNNKEL (reference sequence). V gave up 1 base and J gave up 8 bases, with 5 bases separating them.

The gene calls are TRBV4-3 and TRBJ2-7, with D perhaps TRBD1 (6 bases). Germline lookup yields CDR1 LGHNA and CDR2 YSLEER. This CDR3 spans 14 amino acids. Trimming stripped 4 bases from V and 2 bases from J, with 12 bases between. The CDR3 region has the DNA TGCGCCAGCAGCCCGGACAGCCAAACCTACGAGCAGTACTTC. Protein: CASSPDSQTYEQYF.

The V and J genes are TRBV25-1 and TRBJ1-5, with D unclear. Germline CDR1 reads MGHDK; CDR2 reads SYGVNS. Trimming took 8 bases from V and 1 from J, leaving 12 bases between them. The CDR3 sequence is 14 residues long. Here the CDR3 DNA reads TGTGCCAGCGGACTCGCGGAAAGCAATCAGCCCCAGCATTTT. Amino acid sequence: CASGLAESNQPQHF.

The rearrangement links TRBV28 to TRBJ1-2, with 8 bases that match TRBD1. The CDR3 totals 14 residues. Germline V gene sequence: CDR1 MDHEN, CDR2 SYDVKM. The V segment lost 4 bases and the J segment 4 bases; nucleotides outside the gene matches: 5. CDR3: CASSSGGATYGYTF. In nucleotides, the CDR3 is TGTGCCAGCAGTTCAGGGGGCGCAACCTATGGCTACACCTTC.

The J gene is TRBJ2-1, the V gene TRBV27; weak D call: TRBD2 (6 bases). Between the trimmed V and J ends, which lost 4 bases and 3 bases, there was a span of 7 bases. The germline CDR1 and CDR2 sequences are MNHEY and SMNVEV (reference sequence). The CDR3 sequence is 13 residues long. The CDR3 loop reads CASSWRGYNEQFF. In nucleotides, the CDR3 is TGTGCCAGCAGTTGGCGGGGCTACAATGAGCAGTTCTTC.

J is TRBJ1-5 and V is TRBV21-1; TRBD1, the table's D call, lacks a check against the DNA. TRBV21-1 constitutes a pseudogene. The CDR3 length is 14 residues. As DNA, the CDR3 is TGTGCCAGCAGAGACAGGACAAGCAATCAGCCCCAGCATTTT. Protein: CASRDRTSNQPQHF.

The genes are TRBV3-1 (or the pseudogene TRBV3-2) and TRBJ1-2; D remains unclear. The V end was cut by 1 base, the J end by 6 bases, with 9 bases between. The CDR3 runs 13 residues. Germline CDR1 LGHDT, CDR2 YNNKEL (reference sequence). The CDR3 spells CASSQVPLDGYTF. Written as DNA, the CDR3 is TGTGCCAGCAGCCAAGTACCTTTGGATGGCTACACCTTC.

This rearrangement joins TRBV3-1 (or the pseudogene TRBV3-2) to TRBJ1-3, with 9 bases matching TRBD1. The CDR3 is 18 amino acids. Per germline, CDR1 LGHDT and CDR2 YNNKEL (reference sequence). Trimming removed 7 bases from V and 0 bases from J; junction bases left unmatched: 13. This CDR3 reads CASTDWTGEKVSGNTIYF. CDR3 sequence (DNA): TGTGCCAGCACCGACTGGACAGGGGAAAAGGTCTCTGGAAACACCATATATTTT.

The genes are TRBV27 and TRBJ2-7; D remains unclear. The CDR3 covers 13 residues. Germline V gives CDR1 MNHEY, CDR2 SMNVEV (reference sequence). The germline V and J ends were trimmed by 0 bases and 6 bases, with 9 bases remaining between them. The CDR3 DNA reads as TGTGCCAGCAGTTTATCGCGACCCGGCGAGCAGTACTTC. Encoded protein: CASSLSRPGEQYF.

The chain is built from TRBV5-6 and TRBJ1-4; possibly TRBD1 for D (5 bases). Trimming took 1 base from V and 4 from J, leaving 11 bases between them. Germline V lookup: CDR1 SGHDT, CDR2 YYEEEE. The CDR3 is 15 residues long. The CDR3 DNA follows: TGTGCCAGCAGCTTGTGGACGGACATTAATGAAAAACTGTTTTTT. This gives the protein CASSLWTDINEKLFF.

This chain's CDR3 is CASRKDRGNEKLFF. CDR3 nucleotide sequence: TGTGCCAGCAGGAAGGACAGGGGTAATGAAAAACTGTTTTTT. This chain links TRBV6-5 with TRBJ1-4, with 9 nucleotides matching TRBD1. Germline CDR1 and CDR2: MNHEY and SVGAGI. V lost 6 bases, J lost 4 bases, and 3 bases stayed unmatched. The CDR3 spans 14 residues.

The J gene is TRBJ2-5, the V gene TRBV2, with D maybe TRBD1 (6 bases). Trimming took off 7 bases at V and 1 base at J, with 13 bases between the two ends. The CDR3 covers 14 residues. The germline V gene has CDR1 SNHLY and CDR2 FYNNEI. This chain's CDR3 is CASTMDRLQETQYF. The CDR3 nucleotides are TGTGCCAGCACGATGGACAGACTCCAAGAGACCCAGTACTTC. The full variable domain, completed using reference TRBV2 and TRBJ2-5, is EPEVTQTPSHQVTQMGQEVILRCVPISNHLYFYWYRQILGQKVEFLVSFYNNEISEKSEIFDDQFSVERPDGSNFTLKIRSTKLEDSAMYFCASTMDRLQETQYFGPGTRLLVL.

The V and J genes are TRBV6-5 and TRBJ1-1; D remains ambiguous. Germline V gene lookup returns CDR1 MNHEY and CDR2 SVGAGI. This CDR3 comprises 13 residues. Trimming removed 0 bases at V and 4 bases at J, with 6 bases between. The CDR3 here is CASSYSGGTEAFF. The CDR3 nucleotides are TGTGCCAGCAGTTACTCAGGAGGCACTGAAGCTTTCTTT.

This clone was found once. J is TRBJ1-5 and V is TRBV27; the D is unclear. The CDR3 extends over 13 amino acids. CDR1 and CDR2 from the germline V gene are MNHEY and SMNVEV (reference sequence). The V end lost 5 bases, the J end lost 4 bases, and 9 bases lay between the germline ends. In nucleotides, the CDR3 is TGTGCCAGCAGTAGAAATTGGAATCAGCCCCAGCATTTT. This translates into CASSRNWNQPQHF.

The chain recombines TRBV19 with TRBJ2-1; the match to TRBD2 covers 9 bases. Germline loops: CDR1 LNHDA, CDR2 SQIVND (reference sequence). The trim removed 8 bases at V and 4 bases at J, leaving 6 bases unmatched. The CDR3 contains 14 residues. DNA of the CDR3: TGTGCCAGTTCCGCGGGGGGGAAATACAATGAGCAGTTCTTC. Translation gives CASSAGGKYNEQFF.

The rearrangement uses TRBV7-6 and TRBJ2-1, with a tentative D call TRBD2 (6 bases). The V end lost 1 base, the J end lost 10 bases, and 20 bases lay between the germline ends. This CDR3 spans 16 amino acids. Per germline, CDR1 SGHVS and CDR2 FNYEAQ. CDR3 loop: CASSLVGGEVRGEQFF. CDR3 bases: TGTGCCAGCAGCTTAGTAGGTGGGGAGGTTAGGGGCGAGCAGTTCTTC.